This is a list of T cell receptor beta chains from one sample in a study of PD-L1 blockade in urothelial cancer. Some clones are missing from TCRdb's copy, which holds only in-frame ones; the method was immunoSEQ multiplex PCR. The sample has around 35,000 clones; about four fifths are singletons. The specimen comprised PBMCs, sampled around atezolizumab (anti-PD-L1) treatment. These TCRs come from a man aged 55-75 years with urothelial cancer. Each CDR3 is given with its conserved first and last residue. A D gene is named only where the DNA matches it firmly. Only part of the rows carry a size: once, few, many, or a class if the clone is expanded.

d_call: -
j_call: TRBJ1-1
v_call: TRBV5-4
clone_size: -
cdr3_nt: TGTGCCAGCAGCACACAGAACACTGAAGCTTTCTTT
cdr3_aa: CASSTQNTEAFF

d_call: -
j_call: TRBJ2-1
v_call: TRBV5-4
clone_size: -
cdr3_nt: TGTGCCAGCAGCTCCAAAGAGGCCATCTACAATGAGCAGTTCTTC
cdr3_aa: CASSSKEAIYNEQFF

d_call: -
j_call: TRBJ2-3
v_call: TRBV7-8
clone_size: -
cdr3_nt: TGTGCCAGCAGCGCAGATACGGATACGCAGTATTTT
cdr3_aa: CASSADTDTQYF

d_call: -
j_call: TRBJ2-3
v_call: TRBV5-5
clone_size: once
cdr3_nt: TGTGCCAGCAGCTCCGACATACCCGTGGATACGCAGTATTTT
cdr3_aa: CASSSDIPVDTQYF

d_call: TRBD1
j_call: TRBJ2-7
v_call: TRBV5-1
clone_size: -
cdr3_nt: TGCGCCAGCAGTAGCGCTGATGGACAGGAGGCCTACGAGCAGTACTTC
cdr3_aa: CASSSADGQEAYEQYF

d_call: -
j_call: TRBJ1-2
v_call: TRBV25-1
clone_size: -
cdr3_nt: TGTGCCAGCAGTAACGGGATTCGCGGCTACACCTTC
cdr3_aa: CASSNGIRGYTF

d_call: -
j_call: TRBJ2-2
v_call: TRBV25-1
clone_size: -
cdr3_nt: TGTGCCAGCAGTTCCACGAACACCGGGGAGCTGTTTTTT
cdr3_aa: CASSSTNTGELFF

d_call: -
j_call: TRBJ2-7
v_call: TRBV28
clone_size: -
cdr3_nt: TGTGCCAGCGGCTCTTACGAGCAGTACTTC
cdr3_aa: CASGSYEQYF

d_call: -
j_call: TRBJ1-4
v_call: TRBV30
clone_size: -
cdr3_nt: TGTGCCTGGAGTGGGGGCGGTGGGGGGGATGAAAAACTGTTTTTT
cdr3_aa: CAWSGGGGGDEKLFF

d_call: -
j_call: TRBJ1-2
v_call: TRBV6-5
clone_size: -
cdr3_nt: TGTGCCAGCAGTCCACAGGGCCATGGCTACACCTTC
cdr3_aa: CASSPQGHGYTF

d_call: TRBD1
j_call: TRBJ2-2
v_call: TRBV27
clone_size: -
cdr3_nt: TGTGCCAGCAGTCGGGACAGGAACACCGGGGAGCTGTTTTTT
cdr3_aa: CASSRDRNTGELFF

d_call: -
j_call: TRBJ2-1
v_call: TRBV7-6
clone_size: -
cdr3_nt: TGTGCCAGCAGCCCCGGAACACGTAGCGTGTCTTACAATGAGCAGTTCTTC
cdr3_aa: CASSPGTRSVSYNEQFF

d_call: -
j_call: TRBJ2-7
v_call: TRBV30
clone_size: -
cdr3_nt: TGTGCCTGGACAACCGACAGTCTCAGCTACGAGCAGTACTTC
cdr3_aa: CAWTTDSLSYEQYF

d_call: TRBD1
j_call: TRBJ2-7
v_call: TRBV5-6
clone_size: -
cdr3_nt: TGTGCCAGCAGCTTGGGGGGGACAGGAACCTACGAGCAGTACTTC
cdr3_aa: CASSLGGTGTYEQYF